The clone carrying this TCR beta chain was seen repeatedly, ten times or more. The target antigen is unknown. Germline loops: CDR1 SQVTM, CDR2 ANQGSEA. The germline V and J ends were trimmed by 6 bases and 3 bases, with 17 bases remaining between them. CDR3 length: 14 residues. Synthesis of cDNA was carried out by template-switch 5'RACE. The reaction used 10-nucleotide random UMIs. A single record per CDR3 protein comes from TCRdb applying MiXCR to the 5' RACE reads. This table has tens of thousands of distinct CDR3 sequences, 10% to 15% appearing once. The data stem from a study of neurological immune-mediated disorders. Study findings and constraints: The absence of shared CDR3 amino acid sequences among expanded clones across subjects suggests private repertoires in all groups.

The specimen sequenced was PBMCs. This chain uses TRBV29-1 with TRBJ1-2, with D perhaps matching TRBD1 (6 bases). This receptor was obtained from a woman aged 60-70 years with HTLV-1-associated myelopathy (HAM/TSP). The CDR3: CSVRRGGFDYGYTF. The CDR3 bases are TGCAGCGTCCGAAGGGGGGGTTTCGACTATGGCTACACCTTC.